Following are 28 T cell receptor beta chains from one sample sequenced in a study of cytomegalovirus exposure and HLA in healthy donors. Researchers ran the PCR with 60 Vbeta and 13 Jbeta primers. The table came from immunoSEQ multiplex PCR; TCRdb's copy has only in-frame clones and leaves some out. The table includes 75,000 to 90,000 clones, around 79% detected once. The sequencing sample was made of PBMCs. The receptors here all came from a male donor in good health and CMV-seropositive.

The chain combines TRBV7-2 with TRBJ2-7, with a weak D call TRBD1 (5 bases). V shed 5 bases and J shed 4 bases, with 12 bases lying between them. The CDR3 consists of 13 residues. Germline lookup yields CDR1 SGHTA and CDR2 FQGNSA. In nucleotides, the CDR3 is TGTGCCAGCAGCCCAGACAGACCTTACGAGCAGTACTTC. It codes for CASSPDRPYEQYF.

The chain uses TRBV28 and TRBJ1-2; D is unresolved. Germline values: CDR1 MDHEN, CDR2 SYDVKM. The V gene lost 4 bases and the J gene lost 8 bases, with 8 bases spanning the gap. CDR3 length equals 11 residues. CDR3 in DNA: TGTGCCAGCAGTTCAAGCGGGGGCTACACCTTC. Translation gives CASSSSGGYTF.

The CDR3 bases are TGTGCCAGCAGCCTATCCGGGACAGTTGTTCTCTATAGTGGCTACACCTTC. Amino acid sequence: CASSLSGTVVLYSGYTF. J is TRBJ1-2 and V is TRBV5-5; 7 nucleotides match TRBD1. The CDR3 covers 17 residues. Germline loops: CDR1 SGHKS, CDR2 YYEKEE (reference sequence). Losses at the gene ends were 4 bases for V and 7 bases for J; bases not matched to a gene: 19.

The chain links TRBV12-5 to TRBJ1-1; 7 nucleotides line up with TRBD1. V trimming: 5 bases; J trimming: 6 bases; junction bases outside the gene matches: 3. Germline values: CDR1 LGHNT, CDR2 FRNRAP. CDR3 size: 12 residues. The DNA of the CDR3 is TGTGCTAGTGGTCGACAGGGCTCTGAAGCTTTCTTT. Translation: CASGRQGSEAFF.

The chain joins TRBV2 to TRBJ2-7; D unresolved. Trimming took 6 bases from V and 3 from J, leaving 9 bases between them. The CDR3 extends over 12 amino acids. Germline lookup yields CDR1 SNHLY and CDR2 FYNNEI. The CDR3 is CASSTYHYEQYF. The CDR3 bases are TGTGCCAGCAGCACTTACCACTACGAGCAGTACTTC.

This clone has only a few counts. Other DNA sequences in the sample encode the same CDR3. This sequence joins TRBV28 and TRBJ2-5; 7 bases map to TRBD1. CDR1 is MDHEN, CDR2 SYDVKM, per germline. The length of the CDR3 is 13 residues. V was clipped by 6 bases and J by 2 bases; unmatched bases: 3. CDR3 nucleotide sequence: TGTGCCAGCAGCTCGGGACAGCAAGAGACCCAGTACTTC. Amino acids: CASSSGQQETQYF.

This sequence joins TRBV11-2 and TRBJ2-1; TRBD2 is a possible D gene (6 bases). Trimming removed 0 bases at V and 3 bases at J, with 9 bases between. Germline CDR1 reads SGHAT; CDR2 reads FQNNGV. The CDR3 loop spans 15 amino acids. In DNA, the CDR3 is TGTGCCAGCAGCTTAGATGCGGGAAACTACAATGAGCAGTTCTTC. As protein: CASSLDAGNYNEQFF.

A single count supports this clone. The CDR3 DNA reads as TGTGCCAGCGTGGGACTAGCGGGAGACTACGAGCAGTACTTC. This sequence encodes CASVGLAGDYEQYF. This chain links TRBV6-1 with TRBJ2-5, with 14 nucleotides matching TRBD2. Near its end, the DNA agrees better with TRBJ2-7, so the J call may be wrong. The CDR3 is 14 amino acids. Germline values: CDR1 MNHNS, CDR2 SASEGT.

As DNA, the CDR3 is TGTGCCAGCAGCCCTTATAGCGGGAGAGTCGACCAGTACTTC. It encodes CASSPYSGRVDQYF. The V call is TRBV7-9, the J call TRBJ2-7, with 9 nucleotides matching TRBD2. V lost 5 bases, J lost 10 bases, and 12 bases stayed unmatched. Germline V CDR1 and CDR2: SEHNR, FQNEAQ (reference sequence). This CDR3 comprises 14 residues.

The rearrangement uses TRBV7-2 and TRBJ2-7; 9 bases match TRBD2. Germline CDR1 is SGHTA and CDR2 is FQGNSA. CDR3 length: 17 amino acids. With 5 bases clipped from V and 3 bases from J, the junction kept 14 bases outside the gene matches. The CDR3 bases are TGTGCCAGCAGCCTCAAGCCCCCACTAGCGGGTGTCTACGAGCAGTACTTC. Its protein is CASSLKPPLAGVYEQYF. Filled out from reference TRBV7-2 and TRBJ2-7, the complete variable domain reads GAGVSQSPSNKVTEKGKDVELRCDPISGHTALYWYRQSLGQGLEFLIYFQGNSAPDKSGLPSDRFSAERTGGSVSTLTIQRTQQEDSAVYLCASSLKPPLAGVYEQYFGPGTRLTVT.

This clone was seen once. The chain combines TRBV7-8 with TRBJ2-7; 7 bases agree with TRBD2. V shed 2 bases, J shed 5 bases, and the junction held 6 bases outside the gene matches. The CDR3 extends over 14 amino acids. Germline lookup yields CDR1 SGHVS and CDR2 FQNEAQ. CDR3 region: CASSLRREGNEQYF. The DNA of the CDR3 is TGTGCCAGCAGCTTAAGGAGGGAGGGCAACGAGCAGTACTTC.

Here the CDR3 reads CASSSRTSRSTDTQYF. The CDR3 DNA is TGTGCCAGCAGTTCCCGGACTAGTCGTAGCACAGATACGCAGTATTTT. V gene TRBV6-5 combines with J gene TRBJ2-3, with 7 bases aligning to TRBD2. Germline lookup yields CDR1 MNHEY and CDR2 SVGAGI. J lost 0 bases, V lost 4 bases, and 7 bases had no gene match. The CDR3 contains 16 residues.

This clone was found once. This rearrangement joins TRBV30 to TRBJ2-4; the match to TRBD2 covers 8 bases. The CDR3 sequence is 13 residues long. CDR1 is GTSNPN, CDR2 SVGIG, per germline (reference sequence). V shed 5 bases, J shed 11 bases, and the junction held 11 bases outside the gene matches. CDR3 in amino acids: CAWRRGAIALQYF. For the CDR3, the DNA is TGTGCCTGGCGGCGGGGGGCGATCGCCCTTCAGTACTTC.

The chain uses TRBV6-1 and TRBJ1-1; no clear D gene. Trimming took off 5 bases at V and 0 bases at J, with 7 bases between the two ends. CDR3 length equals 13 residues. Germline loops: CDR1 MNHNS, CDR2 SASEGT. The chain's CDR3 is CASSKHVNTEAFF. For the CDR3, the DNA is TGTGCCAGCAGTAAACACGTGAACACTGAAGCTTTCTTT.

This rearrangement joins TRBV28 to TRBJ2-3; D not certain. There are 11 residues in the CDR3. The ends were cut back, 4 bases at V and 3 bases at J, with 2 bases in the middle. The V gene's germline CDR1 is MDHEN and CDR2 SYDVKM. CDR3 sequence: CASSSTDTQYF. Here the CDR3 DNA reads TGTGCCAGCAGTTCTACAGATACGCAGTATTTT.

This chain connects TRBV2 to TRBJ2-5; TRBD1 matches 7 bases. V lost 4 bases and J lost 2; bases outside the gene matches: 7. The CDR3 is made up of 15 amino acids. From germline, CDR1 is SNHLY and CDR2 FYNNEI. The CDR3 loop reads CASSAPGGGQETQYF. The CDR3 nucleotides are TGTGCCAGCAGTGCCCCAGGGGGTGGGCAAGAGACCCAGTACTTC.

V is TRBV27 and J is TRBJ2-7, with TRBD2 as a possible D gene (6 bases). The CDR3 extends over 15 amino acids. Trimming shortened V by 6 bases and J by 2 bases, and 17 bases separated the two germline ends. Germline V gene lookup returns CDR1 MNHEY and CDR2 SMNVEV (reference sequence). This chain's CDR3 is CASSLQAGTTYEQYF. The CDR3 DNA sequence: TGTGCCAGCAGCTTACAAGCGGGCACGACCTACGAGCAGTACTTC.

This chain connects TRBV7-2 to TRBJ2-1; 9 nucleotides align to TRBD2. The germline CDR1 and CDR2 sequences are SGHTA and FQGNSA. Trimming cost V 4 bases and J 2 bases; bases outside gene matches: 6. The CDR3 consists of 16 residues. CDR3 bases: TGTGCCAGCAGCTGGGTAGCGGGGGCCACCTACAATGAGCAGTTCTTC. This sequence encodes CASSWVAGATYNEQFF.

Only a few counts were recorded for this clone. The chain joins TRBV5-8 to TRBJ1-5; possibly TRBD1 for D (6 bases). This CDR3 has 13 amino acids. Looked up from germline, CDR1 is SGHTS and CDR2 is YDEGEE. V lost 4 bases, J lost 4 bases, and 9 bases lay in between. The DNA for the CDR3 is TGTGCCAGCAGCCACAGGGTTAATCAGCCCCAGCATTTT. This sequence encodes CASSHRVNQPQHF.

The chain joins TRBV18 to TRBJ2-7, with 8 bases lining up with TRBD1. Germline-derived CDR1 and CDR2 are KGHSH and LQKENI. V lost 3 bases to trimming and J lost 0 bases; unmatched junction nucleotides: 4. CDR3 size: 15 residues. The CDR3 region is CASSPDRAASYEQYF. CDR3 coding DNA: TGTGCCAGCTCACCGGACAGGGCCGCCTCCTACGAGCAGTACTTC.

Of note for this clone: This CDR3 is missing its conserved last phenylalanine or tryptophan, likely due to a read error. The DNA is left out, because the CDR3 cannot be placed on it with certainty; the CDR3 is given as TCRdb lists it. The V call is TRBV15, the J call TRBJ2-7; the table's D call of TRBD1 was not tested on the DNA. Germline V gene sequence: CDR1 LNHNV, CDR2 YYDKDF (reference sequence). The CDR3 is 13 amino acids in total, end residues counted. The CDR3 loop reads CATSPRPDRDPPL.

This chain uses TRBV27 with TRBJ2-7; tentatively, D is TRBD2 (5 bases). CDR1 and CDR2 from the germline V gene are MNHEY and SMNVEV (reference sequence). The CDR3 has 13 amino acids. Trimming removed 6 bases at V and 3 bases at J, with 12 bases between. The CDR3 region is CASSNTRNYEQYF. DNA of the CDR3: TGTGCCAGCAGCAACACTAGGAACTACGAGCAGTACTTC.

The chain employs TRBV10-3 and TRBJ1-1; 10 positions match TRBD1. The CDR3 covers 17 residues. CDR1 ENHRY and CDR2 SYGVKD come from the germline V gene. The V segment lost 0 bases and the J segment 1 base; nucleotides outside the gene matches: 5. The DNA for the CDR3 is TGTGCCATCAGTGAGTCGGGGGACAGGGGACCGAACACTGAAGCTTTCTTT. This gives the protein CAISESGDRGPNTEAFF.

This chain uses TRBV7-9 with TRBJ1-2, with unresolved D. Germline V lookup: CDR1 SEHNR, CDR2 FQNEAQ (reference sequence). The V end was cut by 1 base, the J end by 5 bases, with 8 bases between. The CDR3 totals 13 residues. This chain's CDR3 is CASSLVQLYGYTF. The CDR3 nucleotides are TGTGCCAGCAGCTTAGTACAGCTTTATGGCTACACCTTC.

The rearrangement links TRBV7-2 to TRBJ1-5, with 7 bases matching TRBD1. Germline values: CDR1 SGHTA, CDR2 FQGNSA. Losses at the gene ends were 5 bases for V and 4 bases for J; bases not matched to a gene: 5. This CDR3 has 14 residues. The CDR3 DNA reads as TGTGCCAGCAGCATGGGACAGTATAATCAGCCCCAGCATTTT. The encoded protein is CASSMGQYNQPQHF.

The chain couples TRBV9 to TRBJ2-3, with TRBD1 identical over 9 bases. The J segment lost 3 bases and the V segment lost 3 bases, leaving 8 bases of the junction unmatched. This CDR3 is 16 amino acids long. Germline CDR1 reads SGDLS; CDR2 reads YYNGEE. The chain's CDR3 is CASSAAGQGRTDTQYF. For the CDR3, the DNA is TGTGCCAGCAGCGCCGCGGGACAGGGTAGGACAGATACGCAGTATTTT.

The V and J genes are TRBV6-1 and TRBJ1-6; 10 nucleotides agree with TRBD1. From germline, CDR1 is MNHNS and CDR2 SASEGT. This CDR3 contains 15 residues. Trimming took 4 bases from V and 8 from J; bases not matched to a gene: 5. The CDR3 here is CASSVGQGSDSPLHF. The CDR3 coding sequence is TGTGCCAGCAGTGTGGGACAGGGGTCCGATTCACCCCTCCACTTT.

This clone was counted many times. The V and J genes are TRBV6-1 and TRBJ2-7, with TRBD1 as a possible D gene (7 bases). This CDR3 is 15 amino acids long. CDR1 is MNHNS and CDR2 is SASEGT in the germline V gene. The ends were cut back, 2 bases at V and 7 bases at J, with 18 bases in the middle. The CDR3 spells CASSESTGTVKEQYF. The DNA for the CDR3 is TGTGCCAGCAGTGAATCGACAGGGACTGTGAAAGAGCAGTACTTC.